These 28 T cell receptor beta chains originate from one sample sequenced in a study of T cell responses to AZD1222 COVID-19 vaccine. Assay: immunoSEQ multiplex PCR; the TCRdb copy retains only in-frame clones and omits some. Of fewer than 150,000 clones listed, roughly 82% are singletons. Material: peripheral blood, obtained on day 0 of AZD1222 vaccination. These TCRs come from an adult in good health.

This chain uses TRBV19 with TRBJ2-2; 8 bases line up with TRBD2. CDR3 length: 16 residues. The V gene end was trimmed by 5 bases and the J gene end by 5 bases; junction bases not matched to a gene: 10. Per germline, CDR1 LNHDA and CDR2 SQIVND (reference sequence). The CDR3 DNA reads as TGTGCCAGTAGTCCCACCGCGGGGGGAAGGACCGGGGAGCTGTTTTTT. Amino acids: CASSPTAGGRTGELFF. The whole variable domain, remainder taken from reference TRBV19 and TRBJ2-2, is DGGITQSPKYLFRKEGQNVTLSCEQNLNHDAMYWYRQDPGQGLRLIYYSQIVNDFQKGDIAEGYSVSREKKESFPLTVTSAQKNPTAFYLCASSPTAGGRTGELFFGEGSRLTVL.

This chain connects TRBV6-5 to TRBJ2-5; D tentatively reads TRBD1 or TRBD2 (5 bases each). Germline-derived CDR1 and CDR2 are MNHEY and SVGAGI. The CDR3 is 14 amino acids. V was pared by 4 bases and J by 7 bases, with 16 bases between. CDR3 DNA sequence: TGTGCCAGCAGTTCCCGACAGATCGGGGTGACCCAGTACTTC. Its translation: CASSSRQIGVTQYF.

The CDR3: CASSLFPYGYTF. CDR3 coding DNA: TGTGCCAGCAGTTTATTTCCGTATGGCTACACCTTC. This chain connects TRBV12-3 or TRBV12-4 to TRBJ1-2; D ambiguous. The V gene lost 2 bases and the J gene lost 5 bases, with 6 bases spanning the gap. The CDR3 spans 12 residues.

V usage is TRBV18 and J usage is TRBJ1-2; D not certain. CDR1 is KGHSH and CDR2 is LQKENI in the germline V gene. The V end lost 8 bases, the J end lost 4 bases, and 20 bases lay between the germline ends. The CDR3 has 15 amino acids. CDR3 sequence reads: CASTPGLEGSYGYTF. CDR3 bases: TGTGCCAGCACCCCGGGCCTAGAGGGCTCCTATGGCTACACCTTC.

J is TRBJ2-7 and V is TRBV30, with D maybe TRBD1 (5 bases). The CDR3 covers 14 residues. Germline assignment: CDR1 GTSNPN and CDR2 SVGIG (reference sequence). V lost 3 bases to trimming and J lost 2 bases, with 14 bases between them. The CDR3 is CAWRQGKGPYEQYF. CDR3 bases: TGTGCCTGGAGGCAGGGAAAGGGGCCCTACGAGCAGTACTTC.

The chain carries TRBV19 and TRBJ1-2; D perhaps matches TRBD1 (5 bases). This CDR3 region has 13 residues. Per germline, CDR1 LNHDA and CDR2 SQIVND (reference sequence). V was trimmed by 8 bases and J by 2 bases, leaving 12 bases between them. In nucleotides, the CDR3 is TGTGCCAGTCAGGGACGGACCAACTATGGCTACACCTTC. It yields the protein CASQGRTNYGYTF.

This rearrangement joins TRBV2 to TRBJ1-2, with 12 bases identical to TRBD1. J was trimmed by 6 bases and V by 4 bases; bases with no gene match: 9. The germline CDR1 and CDR2 sequences are SNHLY and FYNNEI. This CDR3 contains 16 residues. For the CDR3, the DNA is TGTGCCAGCAGTGTGCCGGGGACAGGGGGCAAAGATGGCTACACCTTC. Its protein product is CASSVPGTGGKDGYTF. Variable domain in full (rest from reference TRBV2 and TRBJ1-2): EPEVTQTPSHQVTQMGQEVILRCVPISNHLYFYWYRQILGQKVEFLVSFYNNEISEKSEIFDDQFSVERPDGSNFTLKIRSTKLEDSAMYFCASSVPGTGGKDGYTFGSGTRLTVV.

This rearrangement joins TRBV5-1 to TRBJ1-6; no clear D gene. Deletions cut 0 bases from V and 4 bases from J, with 8 bases between. Germline lookup yields CDR1 SGHRS and CDR2 YFSETQ. The CDR3 sequence is 15 residues long. The chain's CDR3 is CASSLEGPYNSPLHF. The CDR3 nucleotides are TGCGCCAGCAGCTTGGAGGGTCCTTATAATTCACCCCTCCACTTT.

The DNA for the CDR3 is TGTGCCAGCAGCGTAAGGCCTTACAGGGAAAACACCGGGGAGCTGTTTTTT. It codes for CASSVRPYRENTGELFF. The V call is TRBV9, the J call TRBJ2-2; a possible D gene is TRBD1 (6 bases). The CDR3 sequence is 17 residues long. From germline, CDR1 is SGDLS and CDR2 YYNGEE. Trimming removed 1 base from V and 2 bases from J, with 15 bases in between.

This rearrangement joins TRBV4-1 to TRBJ1-3; D remains ambiguous. Germline CDR1 reads MGHRA; CDR2 reads YSYEKL. The CDR3 extends over 15 amino acids. Trimming pared 5 bases from V and 0 bases from J, leaving 11 bases between. This chain's CDR3 is CASSVGRASGNTIYF. The CDR3 region has the DNA TGCGCCAGCAGCGTGGGGAGAGCCTCTGGAAACACCATATATTTT.

V and J are TRBV24-1 and TRBJ2-5; TRBD1 aligns across 11 bases. The CDR3 loop spans 16 amino acids. Trimming removed 3 bases from V and 2 bases from J; junction bases left unmatched: 4. Germline V lookup: CDR1 KGHDR, CDR2 SFDVKD. The CDR3 loop is CATSDRTGGTQETQYF. The CDR3 DNA follows: TGTGCCACCAGTGATCGGACAGGGGGCACTCAAGAGACCCAGTACTTC.

The chain couples TRBV6-1 to TRBJ1-1; 7 nucleotides line up with TRBD1. Germline CDR1 MNHNS, CDR2 SASEGT. V lost 2 bases and J lost 1; bases outside the gene matches: 4. This CDR3 region has 15 residues. The CDR3 spells CASSELGQKNTEAFF. For the CDR3, the DNA is TGTGCCAGCAGTGAATTGGGACAGAAGAACACTGAAGCTTTCTTT.

This clone was picked up a small number of times. This rearrangement joins TRBV5-3 to TRBJ1-5; TRBD1 matches at 7 bases. TRBV5-3 is given ORF status, its function remaining uncertain. The trim removed 1 base at V and 3 bases at J, leaving 13 bases unmatched. The CDR3 sequence is 18 residues long. For the CDR3, the DNA is TGTGCCAGAAGCTTGTTTCCCGGGGTCACAGGGGACAATCAGCCCCAGCATTTT. Amino acids: CARSLFPGVTGDNQPQHF.

In its sample, this clone was seen once. The rearrangement joins TRBV5-1 to TRBJ1-1, with D perhaps matching TRBD1 (6 bases). Germline-derived CDR1 and CDR2 are SGHRS and YFSETQ. This CDR3 spans 14 amino acids. The ends were cut back, 2 bases at V and 6 bases at J, with 14 bases in the middle. CDR3 nucleotide sequence: TGCGCCAGCAGCTTATGGGGGGGCGCCCCTGAAGCTTTCTTT. Protein: CASSLWGGAPEAFF.

The chain carries TRBV6-4 and TRBJ2-5; TRBD2 matches 11 bases. Trimming removed 3 bases from V and 2 bases from J; junction bases left unmatched: 11. Per the germline V gene, CDR1 is MRHNA and CDR2 is SNTAGT. This CDR3 region has 18 residues. Here the CDR3 reads CASSEPSGGPWSQETQYF. As DNA, the CDR3 is TGTGCCAGCAGTGAACCTAGCGGGGGGCCGTGGTCACAAGAGACCCAGTACTTC.

As to this clone: The junction and the germline gene differ at one end; a read error may be behind it. The CDR3: CASSFDQNQPQHF. CDR3 bases: TGTGCTAGCAGCTTTGATCAAAATCAGCCCCAGCATTTT. The chain combines TRBV7-7 with TRBJ1-5; D unclear. Germline lookup yields CDR1 SSHAT and CDR2 FNYEAQ (reference sequence). The CDR3 sequence is 13 residues long.

There are a few counts of this clone. The chain combines TRBV10-3 with TRBJ1-2; 12 bases match TRBD1. Germline CDR1 ENHRY, CDR2 SYGVKD. V lost 3 bases to trimming and J lost 1 base; unmatched junction nucleotides: 9. CDR3 length: 18 amino acids. The CDR3 here is CAISEGSGQGAGNYGYTF. CDR3 DNA sequence: TGTGCCATCAGTGAAGGATCGGGACAGGGGGCTGGTAACTATGGCTACACCTTC.

The rearrangement uses TRBV29-1 and TRBJ1-2; D is uncertain. Deletions cut 6 bases from V and 0 bases from J, with 11 bases between. Looked up from germline, CDR1 is SQVTM and CDR2 is ANQGSEA. This CDR3 has 13 amino acids. CDR3 sequence reads: CSVYGGTNYGYTF. In nucleotides, the CDR3 is TGCAGCGTCTACGGCGGCACTAACTATGGCTACACCTTC.

J is TRBJ2-1 and V is TRBV11-3; TRBD1 agrees at 9 bases. Germline assignment: CDR1 SGHNT and CDR2 YENEEA. The CDR3 runs 15 residues. V lost 5 bases and J lost 5; bases outside the gene matches: 7. Here the CDR3 DNA reads TGTGCCAGCAGCGAAGGGGGACAGGGAAACAATGAGCAGTTCTTC. Its translation: CASSEGGQGNNEQFF.

In this sample, this clone turned up a few times. This chain connects TRBV28 to TRBJ2-7; no definite D call. CDR1 and CDR2 from the germline V gene are MDHEN and SYDVKM. Trimming pared 6 bases from V and 2 bases from J, leaving 8 bases between. This CDR3 has 12 amino acids. This CDR3 is CASSYTTYEQYF. CDR3 in DNA: TGTGCCAGCAGCTATACAACCTACGAGCAGTACTTC. The full variable domain, with the rest looked up from reference TRBV28 and TRBJ2-7, is DVKVTQSSRYLVKRTGEKVFLECVQDMDHENMFWYRQDPGLGLRLIYFSYDVKMKEKGDIPEGYSVSREKKERFSLILESASTNQTSMYLCASSYTTYEQYFGPGTRLTVT.

V is TRBV25-1 and J is TRBJ2-3; D call uncertain. V lost 6 bases and J 8 bases, leaving 9 bases between the germline ends. This CDR3 has 11 residues. Per the germline V gene, CDR1 is MGHDK and CDR2 is SYGVNS. CDR3 loop: CASSSVGTQYF. Written as DNA, the CDR3 is TGTGCCAGCAGCTCGGTCGGTACGCAGTATTTT.

The chain carries TRBV30 and TRBJ1-1; weak D call: TRBD1 (5 bases). V was shortened by 0 bases and J by 0 bases, with 14 bases between the two germline ends. The CDR3 consists of 16 residues. CDR1 and CDR2 (germline): GTSNPN, SVGIG (reference sequence). CDR3 nucleotide sequence: TGTGCCTGGAGTGTACGAGGGACTAACATGAACACTGAAGCTTTCTTT. Translated, it gives CAWSVRGTNMNTEAFF.

The genes are TRBV19 and TRBJ2-2, with D possibly TRBD1 on 6 matching bases. Germline V CDR1 and CDR2: LNHDA, SQIVND (reference sequence). Trimming took 6 bases from V and 0 from J, leaving 14 bases between them. This CDR3 is 16 amino acids long. The CDR3 bases are TGTGCCAGTAGGACTGGACAGCTCGCGAACACCGGGGAGCTGTTTTTT. Amino acid sequence: CASRTGQLANTGELFF.

V gene TRBV2 combines with J gene TRBJ2-6; D is ambiguous. Germline CDR1 and CDR2: SNHLY and FYNNEI. The CDR3 has 15 residues. Between the trimmed V and J ends, which lost 4 bases and 0 bases, there was a span of 7 bases. The chain's CDR3 is CASSGASSGANVLTF. The CDR3 nucleotides are TGTGCCAGCAGTGGGGCCAGCTCTGGGGCCAACGTCCTGACTTTC.

The rearrangement joins TRBV28 to TRBJ1-6, with 7 nucleotides matching TRBD1. The CDR3 has 14 residues. V gave up 8 bases and J gave up 3 bases; unmatched junction bases: 4. Per the germline V gene, CDR1 is MDHEN and CDR2 is SYDVKM. As DNA, the CDR3 is TGTGCCAGCCCGACAGGGAACTATAATTCACCCCTCCACTTT. It translates to CASPTGNYNSPLHF.

This chain uses TRBV5-6 with TRBJ1-3, with D unclear. CDR3 size: 14 residues. V lost 0 bases and J 2 bases, leaving 6 bases between the germline ends. Germline V gene lookup returns CDR1 SGHDT and CDR2 YYEEEE. CDR3 sequence: CASSLVSPGNTIYF. DNA for the CDR3: TGTGCCAGCAGCTTGGTATCTCCTGGAAACACCATATATTTT.

V gene TRBV15 combines with J gene TRBJ2-1, with 10 bases fitting TRBD2. The CDR3 length is 22 residues. In germline, CDR1 is LNHNV, CDR2 YYDKDF (reference sequence). V gave up 0 bases and J gave up 3 bases; unmatched junction bases: 20. The CDR3 nucleotides read TGTGCCACCAGCAGAGATCGACCCTCAAGCGGGGGGGTTTTAAGCTACTACAATGAGCAGTTCTTC. Translation: CATSRDRPSSGGVLSYYNEQFF.

This chain uses TRBV5-1 with TRBJ1-2, with 12 positions matching TRBD1. Trimming at V came to 1 base and at J to 6 bases, leaving 7 bases not matched to a gene. Germline V gene lookup returns CDR1 SGHRS and CDR2 YFSETQ. This CDR3 region has 16 residues. CDR3 sequence (DNA): TGCGCCAGCAGCTTGTTAGGGACAGGGGGCGTGAATGGCTACACCTTC. This gives the protein CASSLLGTGGVNGYTF.